This paragraph reports one T cell receptor beta chain. Its antigen remains unidentified. This sample was included in a study of vaccination effects on CD4 cells after COVID-19. Study-level information: Samples that were drawn after vaccination came a median of 72 days after the second dose.

The culture ran for 10 days before CD4+ T cells were isolated. Either the mRNA-1273 or the BNT162b2 vaccine was given to participants as two doses. No vaccinee had earlier SARS-CoV-2 infection, and nucleocapsid antibodies were negative. The authors exchanged half the medium for IL-2 medium on days 3 and 7. Unmatched junction bases numbered 10, after V lost 1 base and J lost 5 bases. The germline gives CDR1 LGHDT, CDR2 YNNKEL (reference sequence). The CDR3 length is 16 residues. This table comes from immunoSEQ multiplex PCR, and its TCRdb copy is limited to in-frame clones, with some not included. The table has around 50,000 clones, roughly 72% seen once; the top ten hold about 7%. Study-level findings and limits: Late post-vaccination, clones induced by infection and those induced by vaccine underwent marked clonal contraction.

The sequences come from CD4+ T cells from PBMCs cultured without peptide, collected after COVID-19 vaccination. This receptor was identified in a human donor who received a COVID-19 vaccine. The gene calls are TRBV3-1 (or the pseudogene TRBV3-2) and TRBJ2-7; 8 positions match TRBD2. In DNA form, the CDR3 reads TGTGCCAGCAGCCAAGCGGGAGCGGGGGCCCTAAACGAGCAGTACTTC. It is translated as CASSQAGAGALNEQYF.